This TCR beta chain comes out of a study of beta chain features in type 1 diabetes (dated by TCRdb to the late 2010s). About the investigation overall: No differences in mean age, gender distribution, total cell number or subset yield were found between patients and healthy donors. A total of about 100,000,000 sorted cells were examined across all samples, and RNA yield correlated strongly with the number of cells per subset. The study compared the TCRB repertoires of sorted circulating CD4+ T cell subsets in recently diagnosed type 1 diabetes patients with those in matched healthy donors. Naive and central memory subsets were obtained from all 30 or so donors, but regulatory and stem cell-like memory subsets were isolated from only 8 patients and roughly 8 healthy donors.

What the study reported, not specific to this receptor: Shorter templates might be favored by PCR, yet because patient and control samples were amplified and corrected together, any such skew would affect both groups equally. Because the HLA sub-analyses included only small numbers of individuals, any influence of HLA type on TCRB rearrangement was left unresolved. A moderate but significant shortening of TCRB CDR3 length was observed in type 1 diabetes patients in all four CD4+ subsets. The naive, central memory and regulatory TCRB repertoires appeared to resemble one another more closely among patients than among healthy donors. Fewer insertions and more nucleotide deletions at VDJ recombination sites were observed in patients with type 1 diabetes, implying thymic rearrangement abnormalities. Sequencing cDNA rather than genomic DNA could over-represent highly expressing activated cells, although activation and CD3 levels did not differ between groups.

CDR3 length: 16 amino acids, cysteine to phenylalanine. Just the 48-base CDR3 DNA is kept, in frame starting at base 1. Sequences SGHAT (CDR1) and FQNNGV (CDR2) are obtained from the germline V gene. V is cut by 3 bases and J by 4 bases, and the space between the germline ends is 18 bases. All of the isolated RNA was reverse transcribed with the High Capacity cDNA Reverse Transcription Kit, so expressed TCRB transcripts were sequenced. Naive, central memory and regulatory T cell samples underwent deep immunoSEQ sequencing, averaging roughly 3.5 million total reads per sample. Sorted cells were lysed in RLT buffer and RNA was extracted with DNase-treated RNeasy Micro or Mini kits, depending on cell number. To prevent cross-contamination, each cell subset was processed individually, whereas patient and healthy donor samples were processed jointly. The immunoSEQ multiplex PCR was used to amplify TCRB sequences from cDNA, yielding 87-bp fragments that span the CDR3 region. Amplicons were sequenced on the Illumina HiSeq platform. Concerning the study's data processing: Synthetic template baselines were used to correct PCR bias computationally, reads within Hamming distance 2 were collapsed, and singletons that could not be merged were discarded. Reads were aligned to IMGT to assign V, D and J genes, CDR3 length, and insertions or deletions at six rearrangement sites. Within each subset, clonotype counts were normalized to sorted cell number, after which true diversity and Gini coefficients were computed with the tcR R package. Repertoire sharing was quantified using the overlap coefficient calculated on TCRB nucleotide sequences. As a proxy for the pre-selection repertoire, out-of-frame TCRB sequences from naive cells were analyzed. The clones in this table, taken by TCRdb from immuneACCESS, are in-frame only. Not every clone is retained; where verified, under half of the shortfall comes from an unresolved V gene, and the cause of the rest is unknown. V and J calls and clone size are as listed in that table; D and trimming were resolved from the DNA. Present in this sample are about 660,000 clones, over 12% of which were seen just once. Approximately 0.043% of the sample rests with the top ten.

With respect to this clone: Its antigen is still unknown. There are no base qualities to consult, and no much larger clone falls within one base.

A single peripheral blood draw of about 120 mL on average was collected from each donor into heparinised tubes. A BD FACSAria II and a panel including CD45RO, CCR7, CD25, CD127, CD95 and CD27 were used to sort naive, central memory, regulatory and stem cell-like memory CD4+ T cells. All sorted populations exceeded 95% purity. Right away, PBMCs were isolated by Lymphoprep density gradient centrifugation and were stained directly, with no culture step. To minimize batch effects, samples were stained and sorted in pairs, one healthy donor with one patient per experiment. The chain couples TRBV11-2 to TRBJ1-1; the D gene assignment is ambiguous. This clonotype was sampled from a man between 18 and 29 years old with type 1 diabetes. Sequenced input: naive CD4+ T cells from blood. The sample's cell subset or site, from its label and the paper: true naive CD4+ T cells. In nucleotide form, the sequence is TGTGCCAGCAGCTTGGTTTTCGCTACAGACGGCACTGAAGCTTTCTTT. Translated, this gives CASSLVFATDGTEAFF.